This T cell receptor beta chain comes out of a study of cytomegalovirus exposure and HLA in healthy donors. The CDR3 has 15 residues. Germline V gene data show CDR1 as SGHTA and CDR2 as FQGNSA. V dropped 4 bases and J dropped 5; count of bases not matched to a gene: 6. PCR used 60 Vbeta primers and 13 Jbeta primers. Produced via immunoSEQ multiplex PCR; TCRdb's table is partial and in-frame only. This sample carries 150,000 to 200,000 clones, about four fifths of them seen once, and the ten largest clones take 1.6%. Material for sequencing was PBMCs. The chain uses TRBV7-2 and TRBJ2-5; 11 bases are a match to TRBD2. The receptor was derived from a middle-aged man in good health and CMV-seronegative. The CDR3 is CASSSPSGGRETQYF. The CDR3 DNA follows: TGTGCCAGCAGCTCCCCTAGCGGGGGGCGGGAGACCCAGTACTTC.